One and the same sample provided the 3 T cell receptor beta chains below, sequenced in a study of beta chain bispecific antibodies for T cell cancers. Findings and caveats of the study: Most targeted TRBV signal came from the leukemia cell line cells, not normal T cells.

Either OKT3 anti-CD3 antibody or CD3/CD28 beads expanded T cells from blood mononuclear cells over roughly three days. The antigens these receptors bind are not known. TCRdb redid the calling of the 5' RACE reads with MiXCR, one entry per CDR3 protein. Of about 20,000 distinct CDR3 sequences in the sample, approximately 2.5% were seen once. The source material was healthy donor T cells cultured with leukemia cells. The receptor source for this set is a human donor in good health. Some clones in this sample may be carry-over from other donors' samples.

This clonotype was observed many times. CDR3 DNA sequence: TGTGCCAGCAGCTTACGAGGAGATGAAGCTTTCTTT. Translating it yields CASSLRGDEAFF. The rearrangement joins TRBV13 to TRBJ1-1; D not certain. The CDR3 spans 12 residues. The V gene lost 2 bases and the J gene lost 7 bases, with 8 bases spanning the gap. Germline V gene lookup returns CDR1 PRHDT and CDR2 FYEKMQ (reference sequence).

This clonotype was recorded many times. V usage is TRBV20-1 and J usage is TRBJ2-1, with 9 bases lining up with TRBD2. The CDR3 covers 14 residues. Germline CDR1 reads DFQATT; CDR2 reads SNEGSKA (reference sequence). The V segment lost 5 bases and the J segment 9 bases; nucleotides outside the gene matches: 11. The CDR3 bases are TGCAGTGCTGCCGCCATAGCGGGGGTGGGTGAGCAGTTCTTC. This gives the protein CSAAAIAGVGEQFF.

This clonotype was seen repeatedly, ten times or more. The V call is TRBV30, the J call TRBJ1-1; possible D gene TRBD1, 6 bases. V was shortened by 3 bases and J by 2 bases, with 13 bases between the two germline ends. Per the germline V gene, CDR1 is GTSNPN and CDR2 is SVGIG (reference sequence). The CDR3 contains 14 residues. CDR3 sequence reads: CAWSAGTLNTEAFF. As DNA, the CDR3 is TGTGCCTGGAGCGCCGGGACACTTAACACTGAAGCTTTCTTT.